This T cell receptor beta chain was documented in a study of blood T cells in healthy people across ages. Study results and caveats: Higher diversity and more naive CD4+ cells were features of long-lived donors, compared to aged donors. Expanded clonotype shifts may have been confounded, as the donors had an unknown CMV status. Bulk PBMC profiling left naive and antigen-experienced comparisons inconclusive.

This clonotype was seen a handful of times. What it binds is not known. Sample-barcoded 5' priming and a J-beta primer mix drove a second PCR of about 6 to 12 cycles. TCRdb re-called the 5' RACE reads through MiXCR, storing one row per CDR3 protein. The profile shows some 760,000 distinct CDR3 sequences, around 25% of them singletons. Germline V lookup: CDR1 LNHNV, CDR2 YYDKDF (reference sequence). The CDR3 length is 16 residues. For every donor, a draw yielded ten milliliters of peripheral blood. The sample was also linked to a second study, of T cells of mothers and their children.

Sequencing was performed on blood. This receptor was obtained from a boy aged 5-17 years in good health. The genes are TRBV15 and TRBJ2-1, with 11 bases aligning to TRBD1. The J call is doubtful: the DNA matches TRBJ2-5 better. CDR3 coding DNA: TGTGCCACCAGCAGAGATCGGACAGGGGGCCGCCGGACCCAGTACTTC. Its translation is CATSRDRTGGRRTQYF.